The clone carrying this TCR beta chain was counted only a few times. The PCR ran on 60 Vbeta and 13 Jbeta primers. This table comes from immunoSEQ multiplex PCR, and its TCRdb copy is limited to in-frame clones, with some not included. The sample consists of 110,000 or so clones, over 6.5% of them appearing once. The V and J ends lost 3 bases and 0 bases respectively, with 9 bases between them. Germline V gene sequence: CDR1 KGHSH, CDR2 LQKENI. The CDR3 has 14 residues. The record originates from a study of cytomegalovirus exposure and HLA in healthy donors. The chain couples TRBV18 to TRBJ2-7; D is perhaps TRBD1 (5 bases). The sequence was obtained from a woman between 35 and 50 years old in good health and CMV-seropositive. Sequenced material: PBMCs. CDR3 region: CASSPGLSSYEQYF. CDR3 bases: TGTGCCAGCTCACCGGGGCTGAGCTCCTACGAGCAGTACTTC. Combining the CDR3 with reference TRBV18 and TRBJ2-7 gives the whole variable domain NAGVMQNPRHLVRRRGQEARLRCSPMKGHSHVYWYRQLPEEGLKFMVYLQKENIIDESGMPKERFSAEFPKEGPSILRIQQVVRGDSAAYFCASSPGLSSYEQYFGPGTRLTVT.